The 24 T cell receptor beta chains listed next were all sequenced from one sample in a study of shared clonotypes between healthy human individuals. Some clones are missing from TCRdb's copy, which holds only in-frame ones; the method was immunoSEQ multiplex PCR. Here the sample spans millions of clones, 85% to 95% being singletons. Source material: naive CD4+ T cells from PBMCs. Subset here: CD45RA+ positively selected. The receptors come from a man between 18 and 35 years old in good health. Some clones in this sample may be carry-over from other donors' samples.

CDR3 coding DNA: TGCGCCAGCAGCTACCCAAGCGGGGAGAGCACAGATACGCAGTATTTT. It encodes CASSYPSGESTDTQYF. The rearrangement joins TRBV5-1 to TRBJ2-3; 7 bases agree with TRBD2. The germline V gene has CDR1 SGHRS and CDR2 YFSETQ. The CDR3 has 16 amino acids. Unmatched junction bases numbered 7, after V lost 3 bases and J lost 0 bases.

V and J are TRBV29-1 and TRBJ2-7; no reliable D call. V dropped 1 base and J dropped 2 bases, with 3 bases sitting between them. The germline gives CDR1 SQVTM, CDR2 ANQGSEA. This CDR3 contains 11 residues. CDR3: CSVEAAYEQYF. CDR3 bases: TGCAGCGTTGAAGCGGCCTACGAGCAGTACTTC.

The J gene is TRBJ2-1, the V gene TRBV19; D is possibly TRBD1 or TRBD2 (5 bases each). The germline V gene has CDR1 LNHDA and CDR2 SQIVND (reference sequence). V was trimmed by 1 base and J by 9 bases, leaving 16 bases between them. This CDR3 comprises 15 residues. CDR3 DNA: TGTGCCAGTAGTATAGTCGGGGCTAGCCGCGGTGAGCAGTTCTTC. Translating it yields CASSIVGASRGEQFF.

V and J are TRBV7-2 and TRBJ1-2; D remains ambiguous. Per germline, CDR1 SGHTA and CDR2 FQGNSA. V was clipped by 2 bases and J by 0 bases, with 7 bases between them. CDR3 length: 14 residues. In nucleotides, the CDR3 is TGTGCCAGCAGCTTATCTGCTTCTAACTATGGCTACACCTTC. It encodes CASSLSASNYGYTF.

The chain couples TRBV27 to TRBJ1-1; TRBD1 is a possible D gene (6 bases). Germline V gene sequence: CDR1 MNHEY, CDR2 SMNVEV (reference sequence). V gave up 1 base and J gave up 1 base, with 10 bases separating them. CDR3 length: 15 amino acids. CDR3 loop: CASSLWSGANTEAFF. CDR3 nucleotide sequence: TGTGCCAGCAGTTTATGGTCAGGGGCGAACACTGAAGCTTTCTTT.

The gene calls are TRBV27 and TRBJ2-7; D might be TRBD1 (5 bases). The CDR3 is 16 residues long. Germline V gene lookup returns CDR1 MNHEY and CDR2 SMNVEV (reference sequence). Trimming removed 1 base at V and 5 bases at J, with 18 bases between. The CDR3 loop is CASSLFGHNFEDEQYF. CDR3 DNA sequence: TGTGCCAGCAGTTTATTCGGACACAATTTCGAAGACGAGCAGTACTTC.

The gene calls are TRBV5-1 and TRBJ1-4; a weak D match, TRBD1 (6 bases). The CDR3 is 14 amino acids. Trimming took off 4 bases at V and 4 bases at J, with 11 bases between the two ends. The germline V gene encodes CDR1 SGHRS and CDR2 YFSETQ. The CDR3 DNA follows: TGCGCCAGCAGCCCAGGACAGTTTAATGAAAAACTGTTTTTT. Translating gives CASSPGQFNEKLFF.

The V and J genes are TRBV19 and TRBJ1-1; 9 nucleotides align to TRBD1. Germline assignment: CDR1 LNHDA and CDR2 SQIVND (reference sequence). The V gene end was trimmed by 10 bases and the J gene end by 3 bases; junction bases not matched to a gene: 12. CDR3 length: 15 amino acids. In DNA, the CDR3 is TGTGCCAATTCTGTAACGACAGGGGGGGACACTGAAGCTTTCTTT. It is translated as CANSVTTGGDTEAFF.

The chain recombines TRBV9 with TRBJ2-3; 12 positions agree with TRBD2. Germline lookup yields CDR1 SGDLS and CDR2 YYNGEE. V was clipped by 0 bases and J by 0 bases; unmatched bases: 5. The CDR3 extends over 18 amino acids. This chain's CDR3 is CASSVGTSGRSSTDTQYF. DNA for the CDR3: TGTGCCAGCAGCGTAGGCACTAGCGGGAGGTCTAGCACAGATACGCAGTATTTT. The full variable domain, in which reference TRBV9 and TRBJ2-3 provide the parts outside the CDR3, is DSGVTQTPKHLITATGQRVTLRCSPRSGDLSVYWYQQSLDQGLQFLIQYYNGEERAKGNILERFSAQQFPDLHSELNLSSLELGDSALYFCASSVGTSGRSSTDTQYFGPGTRLTVL.

The chain combines TRBV5-1 with TRBJ2-3; 11 bases are a match to TRBD1. Germline V gene data show CDR1 as SGHRS and CDR2 as YFSETQ. With V trimmed by 4 bases and J by 2 bases, 6 bases remained unmatched. This CDR3 is 16 amino acids long. Here the CDR3 reads CASSLGTGGNTDTQYF. CDR3 nucleotide sequence: TGCGCCAGCAGCCTAGGGACAGGGGGGAACACAGATACGCAGTATTTT.

The chain has TRBV30 and TRBJ2-1; D might be TRBD2 (6 bases). The CDR3 is 14 residues long. CDR1 and CDR2 from the germline V gene are GTSNPN and SVGIG (reference sequence). V was cut by 0 bases and J by 3 bases, with 9 bases left in between. The CDR3: CAWSVQAGYNEQFF. The CDR3 DNA follows: TGTGCCTGGAGTGTACAAGCGGGCTACAATGAGCAGTTCTTC.

The CDR3 here is CASCRQLQDTQYF. CDR3 nucleotide sequence: TGTGCCAGCTGCCGGCAGCTTCAGGATACGCAGTATTTT. This chain uses TRBV2 with TRBJ2-3; D gene uncertain. The length of the CDR3 is 13 residues. Trimming removed 8 bases at V and 6 bases at J, with 15 bases between. The germline CDR1 and CDR2 sequences are SNHLY and FYNNEI. Variable domain in full (rest from reference TRBV2 and TRBJ2-3): EPEVTQTPSHQVTQMGQEVILRCVPISNHLYFYWYRQILGQKVEFLVSFYNNEISEKSEIFDDQFSVERPDGSNFTLKIRSTKLEDSAMYFCASCRQLQDTQYFGPGTRLTVL.

V usage is TRBV7-3 and J usage is TRBJ2-1; 13 bases agree with TRBD2. The CDR3 is 17 residues long. Germline V gene lookup returns CDR1 SGHTA and CDR2 FQGTGA. With V trimmed by 5 bases and J by 8 bases, 12 bases remained unmatched. The CDR3 region has the DNA TGTGCCAGCAGCCCTCGGACTAGCGGGAGCGTAGGGTATGAGCAGTTCTTC. Its translation: CASSPRTSGSVGYEQFF.

This chain uses TRBV27 with TRBJ2-7; D remains ambiguous. Trimming pared 3 bases from V and 2 bases from J, leaving 11 bases between. Germline CDR1 MNHEY, CDR2 SMNVEV (reference sequence). CDR3 size: 14 residues. This CDR3 reads CASSFGRRPYEQYF. CDR3 in DNA: TGTGCCAGCAGTTTCGGTCGGAGACCCTACGAGCAGTACTTC.

Worth noting for this clone: Germline is not matched at one junction end, which may reflect a read error. The chain joins TRBV5-1 to TRBJ1-4, with TRBD1 identical over 8 bases. Germline V gene sequence: CDR1 SGHRS, CDR2 YFSETQ. This CDR3 has 16 amino acids. The CDR3 loop is CASCLTPGQANEKLFF. The CDR3 nucleotides read TGCGCCAGCTGCTTAACGCCGGGACAGGCTAATGAAAAACTGTTTTTT.

For this clone: Additional DNA sequences in this sample encode the identical CDR3. The chain couples TRBV9 to TRBJ2-7, with unresolved D. Trimming pared 0 bases from V and 3 bases from J, leaving 10 bases between. CDR1 is SGDLS and CDR2 is YYNGEE in the germline V gene. The CDR3 has 14 amino acids. The CDR3 DNA follows: TGTGCCAGCAGCGTAGACGGATCAAACTACGAGCAGTACTTC. It is translated as CASSVDGSNYEQYF.

The chain joins TRBV2 to TRBJ1-2; TRBD1 matches at 11 bases. CDR1 is SNHLY, CDR2 FYNNEI, per germline. Unmatched junction bases numbered 8, after V lost 7 bases and J lost 4 bases. CDR3 length equals 15 residues. The CDR3 sequence is CASNGGTGGLYGYTF. Here the CDR3 DNA reads TGTGCCAGCAATGGGGGGACAGGGGGTCTCTATGGCTACACCTTC. Together with reference TRBV2 and TRBJ1-2, the CDR3 gives the full variable domain: EPEVTQTPSHQVTQMGQEVILRCVPISNHLYFYWYRQILGQKVEFLVSFYNNEISEKSEIFDDQFSVERPDGSNFTLKIRSTKLEDSAMYFCASNGGTGGLYGYTFGSGTRLTVV.

This rearrangement joins TRBV25-1 to TRBJ1-2; TRBD1 matches 9 bases. The V gene end was trimmed by 4 bases and the J gene end by 8 bases; junction bases not matched to a gene: 8. Per germline, CDR1 MGHDK and CDR2 SYGVNS. The CDR3 is 14 amino acids. CDR3 residues: CASSGPGTGIGYTF. The CDR3 DNA reads as TGTGCCAGCAGTGGCCCCGGGACAGGGATAGGCTACACCTTC.

This rearrangement joins TRBV6-6 to TRBJ1-1; 10 nucleotides line up with TRBD1. This CDR3 is built from 15 residues. Trimming cost V 5 bases and J 5 bases; bases outside gene matches: 8. In germline, CDR1 is MNHNY, CDR2 SVGAGI (reference sequence). The CDR3 region is CASSTAGTGETEAFF. In DNA form, the CDR3 reads TGTGCCAGCAGTACAGCCGGGACAGGGGAAACTGAAGCTTTCTTT.

The chain joins TRBV5-5 to TRBJ2-2; 7 bases map to TRBD1. Germline V CDR1 and CDR2: SGHKS, YYEKEE (reference sequence). V lost 4 bases to trimming and J lost 9 bases; unmatched junction nucleotides: 9. This CDR3 contains 14 residues. The CDR3 spells CASSPGTAAWELFF. CDR3 sequence (DNA): TGTGCCAGCAGCCCAGGGACAGCTGCTTGGGAGCTGTTTTTT.

V gene TRBV9 combines with J gene TRBJ2-1, with 9 bases matching TRBD2. The CDR3 loop spans 16 amino acids. Germline-derived CDR1 and CDR2 are SGDLS and YYNGEE. V shed 0 bases, J shed 5 bases, and the junction held 6 bases outside the gene matches. In DNA, the CDR3 is TGTGCCAGCAGCGTAGGTGCTAGCGGGGACCACAATGAGCAGTTCTTC. It translates to CASSVGASGDHNEQFF.

The chain links TRBV7-2 to TRBJ2-3; D perhaps matches TRBD2 (6 bases). Germline assignment: CDR1 SGHTA and CDR2 FQGNSA. The CDR3 spans 17 residues. V was cut by 3 bases and J by 0 bases, with 16 bases left in between. The CDR3 sequence: CASSLLGLLTSTDTQYF. Written as DNA, the CDR3 is TGTGCCAGCAGCTTGCTGGGACTCCTAACTAGCACAGATACGCAGTATTTT.

This chain uses TRBV28 with TRBJ2-5; the D is unclear. The CDR3 is 12 amino acids. V was shortened by 6 bases and J by 5 bases, with 10 bases between the two germline ends. Germline CDR1 reads MDHEN; CDR2 reads SYDVKM. CDR3 loop: CASRQGRETQYF. CDR3 coding DNA: TGTGCCAGCAGACAAGGACGGGAGACCCAGTACTTC.

V and J are TRBV27 and TRBJ2-7; 11 positions agree with TRBD2. After removal of 5 bases from V and 3 bases from J, the junction contained 6 bases not matched to a gene. The CDR3 has 15 residues. Germline V gene lookup returns CDR1 MNHEY and CDR2 SMNVEV (reference sequence). The CDR3 region is CASSKTSGRFYEQYF. The DNA of the CDR3 is TGTGCCAGCAGTAAAACTAGCGGGAGATTCTACGAGCAGTACTTC.